The 24 T cell receptor beta chains below all came from one sample that was sequenced in a study of blood T cell repertoires in COVID-19. Produced via immunoSEQ multiplex PCR; TCRdb's table is partial and in-frame only. In the table there are approximately 150,000 clones, approximately 84% of which are singletons. The specimen sequenced was peripheral blood. The source is a woman between 45 and 60 years old with COVID-19, enrolled during active disease.

This clone came up once. The V gene is TRBV18, the J gene TRBJ1-1, with D possibly matching TRBD1 (5 bases). The germline V and J ends were trimmed by 6 bases and 2 bases, with 13 bases remaining between them. Germline CDR1 reads KGHSH; CDR2 reads LQKENI. The CDR3 has 14 amino acids. The CDR3 reads CASSQGGTNTEAFF. CDR3 bases: TGTGCCAGCTCTCAAGGTGGGACTAACACTGAAGCTTTCTTT.

V is TRBV4-1 and J is TRBJ2-1, with a possible D match to TRBD2 (5 bases). Trimming cost V 0 bases and J 0 bases, with 12 bases left between them. Germline CDR1 MGHRA, CDR2 YSYEKL. The CDR3 consists of 17 residues. The DNA of the CDR3 is TGCGCCAGCAGCCAAGATCGAACCACTAGCTCCTACAATGAGCAGTTCTTC. Amino acid sequence: CASSQDRTTSSYNEQFF.

The CDR3 DNA reads TGTGCCAGCAGTTACCCAATCGCGGGGGGTGAGGAGACCCAGTACTTC. The encoded protein is CASSYPIAGGEETQYF. J is TRBJ2-5 and V is TRBV6-5; TRBD2 aligns across 8 bases. Germline-derived CDR1 and CDR2 are MNHEY and SVGAGI. V lost 2 bases, J lost 5 bases, and 10 bases stayed unmatched. This CDR3 comprises 16 residues.

V is TRBV2 and J is TRBJ2-2; D gene unclear. Germline CDR1 is SNHLY and CDR2 is FYNNEI. V shed 6 bases and J shed 6 bases, with 8 bases lying between them. CDR3 length: 12 amino acids. For the CDR3, the DNA is TGTGCCAGCAGCAGAACATCCGGGGAGCTGTTTTTT. Residues: CASSRTSGELFF.

This sequence joins TRBV5-4 and TRBJ2-3; D is perhaps TRBD1 (6 bases). Germline V gene lookup returns CDR1 SGHNT and CDR2 YYREEE (reference sequence). This CDR3 contains 14 residues. V shed 4 bases and J shed 0 bases, with 9 bases lying between them. The DNA for the CDR3 is TGTGCCAGCAGCACGCAGGGGAGCACAGATACGCAGTATTTT. This gives the protein CASSTQGSTDTQYF.

This clone was detected only a few times. The DNA for the CDR3 is TGTGCCAGCAGTCCCCAGGGGGGCTTTGGCTACACCTTC. The encoded protein is CASSPQGGFGYTF. The chain links TRBV12-3 or TRBV12-4 to TRBJ1-2, with 7 bases lining up with TRBD1. The CDR3 covers 13 residues. The ends lost 5 bases at V and 7 bases at J; junction bases unmatched: 7.

The chain combines TRBV6-5 with TRBJ2-7; 8 nucleotides agree with TRBD2. Germline V gives CDR1 MNHEY, CDR2 SVGAGI. The V gene end was trimmed by 9 bases and the J gene end by 7 bases; junction bases not matched to a gene: 14. The CDR3 consists of 14 residues. CDR3 bases: TGTGCCAGTTGGTCTGCCGGGGGGGCAAGGGAGCAGTACTTC. It yields the protein CASWSAGGAREQYF.

J is TRBJ1-6 and V is TRBV2; D gene ambiguous. Looked up from germline, CDR1 is SNHLY and CDR2 is FYNNEI. This CDR3 region has 16 residues. V was shortened by 8 bases and J by 3 bases, with 17 bases between the two germline ends. The CDR3 spells CASRPSGMLYNSPLHF. The DNA for the CDR3 is TGTGCCAGCCGGCCTAGCGGTATGCTCTATAATTCACCCCTCCACTTT.

To note about this clone: Its ends do not fully match the called genes, so a read error is possible. The chain carries TRBV11-2 and TRBJ2-3; TRBD2 might be the D (5 bases). Germline V gives CDR1 SGHAT, CDR2 FQNNGV. The length of the CDR3 is 17 residues. The CDR3 is CASSPRDRWELTYTQYF. The CDR3, as DNA: TGTGCCAGCAGCCCTAGAGATAGGTGGGAGCTCACATATACGCAGTATTTT.

This sequence joins TRBV11-1 and TRBJ1-1, with D tentatively TRBD1 (6 bases). The V and J ends lost 8 bases and 1 base respectively, with 11 bases between them. There are 13 residues in the CDR3. Germline CDR1 is SGHAT and CDR2 is FQDESV (reference sequence). The CDR3 loop is CASGNRANTEAFF. CDR3 bases: TGTGCCAGCGGTAACAGGGCGAACACTGAAGCTTTCTTT. The whole variable domain, remainder taken from reference TRBV11-1 and TRBJ1-1, is EAEVAQSPRYKITEKSQAVAFWCDPISGHATLYWYRQILGQGPELLVQFQDESVVDDSQLPKDRFSAERLKGVDSTLKIQPAELGDSAMYLCASGNRANTEAFFGQGTRLTVV.

This clone was seen once. The V and J genes are TRBV6-5 and TRBJ2-7; TRBD2 aligns across 8 bases. V was pared by 6 bases and J by 0 bases, with 7 bases of the junction left unmatched. In germline, CDR1 is MNHEY, CDR2 SVGAGI. The CDR3 is 15 residues long. Here the CDR3 DNA reads TGTGCCAGCAGAAATGGACGGGGGGGCTCCTACGAGCAGTACTTC. Amino acid sequence: CASRNGRGGSYEQYF.

The chain is built from TRBV24-1 and TRBJ1-1, with D possibly TRBD1 on 6 matching bases. The V end lost 2 bases, the J end lost 0 bases, and 9 bases lay between the germline ends. Germline V gene lookup returns CDR1 KGHDR and CDR2 SFDVKD. This CDR3 contains 15 residues. DNA of the CDR3: TGTGCCACCAGTGATTCGGACAGCTTGAACACTGAAGCTTTCTTT. It yields the protein CATSDSDSLNTEAFF.

The V and J genes are TRBV28 and TRBJ2-6; TRBD2 is a possible D gene (5 bases). Germline CDR1 reads MDHEN; CDR2 reads SYDVKM. The CDR3 runs to 17 residues. V was clipped by 6 bases and J by 0 bases, with 15 bases between them. Here the CDR3 reads CASSRGRQFSGANVLTF. The CDR3 nucleotides are TGTGCCAGCAGCCGGGGTCGGCAGTTCTCTGGGGCCAACGTCCTGACTTTC.

The genes are TRBV6-4 and TRBJ2-3; a weak D match, TRBD2 (5 bases). Germline V gene sequence: CDR1 MRHNA, CDR2 SNTAGT. V was shortened by 0 bases and J by 8 bases, with 12 bases between the two germline ends. CDR3 length: 14 residues. The CDR3 DNA reads TGTGCCAGCAGTGACTCTCCCCTAGCTGGTACGCAGTATTTT. Its protein is CASSDSPLAGTQYF.

This chain uses TRBV7-9 with TRBJ1-1; D is unclear. The V gene lost 2 bases and the J gene lost 1 base, with 8 bases spanning the gap. The CDR3 runs 14 residues. Germline-derived CDR1 and CDR2 are SEHNR and FQNEAQ (reference sequence). CDR3 in amino acids: CASSLQDPNTEAFF. The CDR3 DNA reads as TGTGCCAGCAGCTTACAGGATCCGAACACTGAAGCTTTCTTT. Variable domain in full (rest from reference TRBV7-9 and TRBJ1-1): DTGVSQNPRHKITKRGQNVTFRCDPISEHNRLYWYRQTLGQGPEFLTYFQNEAQLEKSRLLSDRFSAERPKGSFSTLEIQRTEQGDSAMYLCASSLQDPNTEAFFGQGTRLTVV.

The chain carries TRBV6-5 and TRBJ2-3; tentative D call: TRBD1 (6 bases). The CDR3 is 15 residues long. Germline CDR1 MNHEY, CDR2 SVGAGI. The V end lost 5 bases, the J end lost 4 bases, and 16 bases lay between the germline ends. In nucleotides, the CDR3 is TGTGCCAGCAGTACCCTACAGGGACCTGCAGATACGCAGTATTTT. As protein: CASSTLQGPADTQYF.

The V call is TRBV7-6, the J call TRBJ2-5, with 7 bases identical to TRBD2. Unmatched junction bases numbered 12, after V lost 4 bases and J lost 4 bases. Germline CDR1 SGHVS, CDR2 FNYEAQ. There are 16 residues in the CDR3. This CDR3 is CASSSGGAGGGETQYF. CDR3 coding DNA: TGTGCCAGCAGCTCGGGGGGAGCCGGGGGAGGAGAGACCCAGTACTTC.

The chain links TRBV7-3 to TRBJ1-1; 8 nucleotides line up with TRBD1. Per the germline V gene, CDR1 is SGHTA and CDR2 is FQGTGA. The CDR3 sequence is 15 residues long. V shed 2 bases, J shed 4 bases, and the junction held 6 bases outside the gene matches. As DNA, the CDR3 is TGTGCCAGCAGCTTATATGGGGGACAGGTCACTGAAGCTTTCTTT. Translated: CASSLYGGQVTEAFF.

The genes are TRBV29-1 and TRBJ1-2; D might be TRBD1 (5 bases). The CDR3 has 11 amino acids. Germline values: CDR1 SQVTM, CDR2 ANQGSEA. Trimming removed 5 bases from V and 8 bases from J, with 12 bases in between. CDR3 amino acids: CSVSEGLGYTF. CDR3 sequence (DNA): TGCAGCGTTTCGGAGGGGCTAGGCTACACCTTC. Variable domain in full (rest from reference TRBV29-1 and TRBJ1-2): SAVISQKPSRDICQRGTSLTIQCQVDSQVTMMFWYRQQPGQSLTLIATANQGSEATYESGFVIDKFPISRPNLTFSTLTVSNMSPEDSSIYLCSVSEGLGYTFGSGTRLTVV.

The chain recombines TRBV10-3 with TRBJ2-2; D is perhaps TRBD2 (6 bases). Germline V gene data show CDR1 as ENHRY and CDR2 as SYGVKD. The CDR3 runs 16 residues. Between the trimmed V and J ends, which lost 0 bases and 4 bases, there was a span of 12 bases. CDR3 DNA sequence: TGTGCCATCAGTGAGTCCGGGGGAAGAGGCACCGGGGAGCTGTTTTTT. It yields the protein CAISESGGRGTGELFF.

This sequence joins TRBV6-1 and TRBJ2-6; tentatively, D is TRBD1 (5 bases). The germline gives CDR1 MNHNS, CDR2 SASEGT. V was shortened by 2 bases and J by 0 bases, with 14 bases between the two germline ends. This CDR3 region has 18 residues. The CDR3 loop reads CASSEMRQIGSGANVLTF. In DNA form, the CDR3 reads TGTGCCAGCAGTGAAATGAGACAGATTGGCTCTGGGGCCAACGTCCTGACTTTC.

The genes are TRBV27 and TRBJ2-7; possibly TRBD2 for D (6 bases). Trimming removed 2 bases at V and 0 bases at J, with 8 bases between. This CDR3 has 14 residues. Germline CDR1 is MNHEY and CDR2 is SMNVEV (reference sequence). The chain's CDR3 is CASSLGGSSYEQYF. CDR3 DNA: TGTGCCAGCAGTTTAGGAGGGAGCTCCTACGAGCAGTACTTC.

This chain joins TRBV10-3 and TRBJ2-7; TRBD1 is a possible D gene (5 bases). CDR1 and CDR2 (germline): ENHRY, SYGVKD. The CDR3 covers 13 residues. V lost 7 bases to trimming and J lost 1 base, with 11 bases between them. The CDR3 reads CAITATDSYEQYF. DNA for the CDR3: TGTGCCATCACCGCGACAGATTCCTACGAGCAGTACTTC.

The chain links TRBV27 to TRBJ2-1; D is possibly TRBD2 (5 bases). Germline CDR1 and CDR2: MNHEY and SMNVEV (reference sequence). V lost 5 bases to trimming and J lost 6 bases, with 20 bases between them. This CDR3 spans 16 amino acids. CDR3 sequence reads: CASSPAEGSSGNEQFF. DNA of the CDR3: TGTGCCAGCAGTCCCGCCGAGGGCAGCTCAGGCAATGAGCAGTTCTTC.